The count of the clone carrying this T cell receptor beta chain is one. This sample was included in a study of blood T cell repertoires in COVID-19. The wider study: Both acute and convalescent COVID-19 samples were obtained from the United States, Italy and Spain. PBMCs, B-cell-depleted T cells, or T cells provided the cDNA or gDNA that made up the material.

In the source study's methods: Amplified reference gene primers provided the basis for estimating nucleated cell counts. Using immunoSEQ multiplex PCR, the repertoire was profiled, and TCRdb retains in-frame clones only, with some absent. That table furnishes V, J and clone size, whereas the DNA furnished D and trimming. The data show some 160,000 clones, 83% seen once. This sequence was found in a human donor in a cohort sampled during active COVID-19. Sequences were obtained from peripheral blood.

CDR3 residues: CASSDGTRSYNEQFF. In DNA form, the CDR3 reads TGTGCCAGCAGTGACGGGACTAGGTCCTACAATGAGCAGTTCTTC. The V gene is TRBV25-1, the J gene TRBJ2-1; 8 bases fit TRBD2. Per germline, CDR1 MGHDK and CDR2 SYGVNS. CDR3 length: 15 residues. With 3 bases clipped from V and 1 base from J, the junction kept 2 bases outside the gene matches.